The 19 T cell receptor beta chains in this list originate from one sample, sequenced in a study of T cell responses to AZD1222 COVID-19 vaccine. Sequencing used immunoSEQ multiplex PCR; TCRdb keeps in-frame clones, though not all of them. The data show fewer than 200,000 clones, around 94% seen once. The source material was peripheral blood, sampled 28 days after the second AZD1222 dose. The receptors derive from an adult who received the AZD1222 COVID-19 vaccine.

The genes are TRBV7-9 and TRBJ2-1, with TRBD2 matching 12 bases. Looked up from germline, CDR1 is SEHNR and CDR2 is FQNEAQ (reference sequence). The CDR3 totals 16 residues. Trimming removed 5 bases from V and 3 bases from J; junction bases left unmatched: 5. CDR3 sequence: CASSGRTSGNYNEQFF. CDR3 coding DNA: TGTGCCAGCAGCGGACGGACTAGCGGGAACTACAATGAGCAGTTCTTC.

V and J are TRBV19 and TRBJ1-4, with D possibly matching TRBD1 (6 bases). The CDR3 contains 16 residues. CDR1 is LNHDA and CDR2 is SQIVND in the germline V gene (reference sequence). V lost 4 bases and J lost 8, with 20 bases in between. The CDR3 sequence is CASSTPPDRSGEKLFF. The CDR3 region has the DNA TGTGCCAGTAGTACCCCGCCGGACAGAAGTGGCGAAAAACTGTTTTTT.

This chain joins TRBV18 and TRBJ1-2; TRBD1 agrees at 8 bases. With V trimmed by 4 bases and J by 4 bases, 5 bases remained unmatched. CDR3 length: 14 residues. Germline loops: CDR1 KGHSH, CDR2 LQKENI. Here the CDR3 DNA reads TGTGCCAGCTCACGGACAGGGTCTGGCTATGGCTACACCTTC. Its protein product is CASSRTGSGYGYTF.

This clone was detected only once. The DNA of the CDR3 is TGTGCCAGCAGCCCGGGGGTCAACTACTACAATGAGCAGTTCTTC. Its protein product is CASSPGVNYYNEQFF. The J gene is TRBJ2-1, the V gene TRBV14; TRBD2 is a possible D gene (6 bases). CDR1 is SGHDN and CDR2 is FVKESK in the germline V gene. Trimming cost V 4 bases and J 3 bases, with 13 bases left between them. This CDR3 is 15 amino acids long.

In its sample, this clone was seen once. The chain couples TRBV7-9 to TRBJ1-1, with 11 bases lining up with TRBD1. Looked up from germline, CDR1 is SEHNR and CDR2 is FQNEAQ (reference sequence). The CDR3 length is 16 residues. V was pared by 8 bases and J by 2 bases, with 10 bases of the junction left unmatched. The CDR3 bases are TGTGCCAGCGAAAGTGGGACAGGGGGAGGTAACACTGAAGCTTTCTTT. The encoded protein is CASESGTGGGNTEAFF.

The chain is built from TRBV6-5 and TRBJ1-2; 9 positions agree with TRBD1. J gave up 5 bases and V 5 bases, and 3 bases lay outside the gene matches. The CDR3 sequence is 13 residues long. In germline, CDR1 is MNHEY, CDR2 SVGAGI. CDR3 nucleotide sequence: TGTGCCAGCAGTACAGGGGGCGCTTATGGCTACACCTTC. Amino acid sequence: CASSTGGAYGYTF.

The CDR3 protein is CASSLVQSNTGELFF. The CDR3 DNA is TGCGCCAGCAGCTTGGTTCAGTCGAACACCGGGGAGCTGTTTTTT. This chain connects TRBV5-1 to TRBJ2-2; D uncertain. The CDR3 contains 15 residues. Trimming removed 0 bases at V and 0 bases at J, with 6 bases between. Per germline, CDR1 SGHRS and CDR2 YFSETQ.

The chain carries TRBV5-8 and TRBJ1-2; no firm D call. Between the trimmed V and J ends, which lost 0 bases and 2 bases, there was a span of 5 bases. From germline, CDR1 is SGHTS and CDR2 YDEGEE. The CDR3 sequence is 13 residues long. In nucleotides, the CDR3 is TGTGCCAGCAGCTTGGACGGGAACTATGGCTACACCTTC. Translating gives CASSLDGNYGYTF.

This chain uses TRBV19 with TRBJ2-1, with unresolved D. The CDR3 covers 17 residues. Trimming stripped 4 bases from V and 0 bases from J, with 16 bases between. Germline V gene lookup returns CDR1 LNHDA and CDR2 SQIVND (reference sequence). In DNA, the CDR3 is TGTGCCAGTAGTAACCGGGCCTACCTGAGCTCCTACAATGAGCAGTTCTTC. Translated, it gives CASSNRAYLSSYNEQFF.

The chain recombines TRBV2 with TRBJ2-6; maybe TRBD1 (6 bases). With 4 bases removed from V and 0 bases from J, the gap between germline ends came to 10 bases. Germline CDR1 and CDR2: SNHLY and FYNNEI. The length of the CDR3 is 16 residues. The chain's CDR3 is CASSVQGYSGANVLTF. The CDR3 DNA is TGTGCCAGCAGTGTCCAGGGGTACTCTGGGGCCAACGTCCTGACTTTC.

V and J are TRBV11-2 and TRBJ2-2; the D is unclear. The germline V gene encodes CDR1 SGHAT and CDR2 FQNNGV. With 1 base removed from V and 4 bases from J, the gap between germline ends came to 7 bases. The CDR3 contains 14 residues. The CDR3 DNA reads as TGTGCCAGCAGCTTAGGGATGGGCACCGGGGAGCTGTTTTTT. Translated: CASSLGMGTGELFF.

This clone has more than one count but fewer than ten. V is TRBV6-1 and J is TRBJ1-5, with no clear D. Germline loops: CDR1 MNHNS, CDR2 SASEGT. Trimming pared 2 bases from V and 6 bases from J, leaving 2 bases between. This CDR3 is built from 11 residues. CDR3 amino acids: CASSESQPQHF. The DNA of the CDR3 is TGTGCCAGCAGTGAATCTCAGCCCCAGCATTTT.

The chain couples TRBV7-3 to TRBJ2-3, with D perhaps TRBD2 (6 bases). The length of the CDR3 is 14 residues. V dropped 4 bases and J dropped 3 bases, with 11 bases sitting between them. Germline V lookup: CDR1 SGHTA, CDR2 FQGTGA. The CDR3 DNA reads TGTGCCAGCAGCTCAATGGGGGGTACAGATACGCAGTATTTT. Its translation: CASSSMGGTDTQYF. Variable domain in full (rest from reference TRBV7-3 and TRBJ2-3): GAGVSQTPSNKVTEKGKYVELRCDPISGHTALYWYRQSLGQGPEFLIYFQGTGAADDSGLPNDRFFAVRPEGSVSTLKIQRTERGDSAVYLCASSSMGGTDTQYFGPGTRLTVL.

The chain employs TRBV28 and TRBJ2-7; TRBD1 aligns across 7 bases. The CDR3 is 15 amino acids. Per the germline V gene, CDR1 is MDHEN and CDR2 is SYDVKM. Germline trimming cut 6 bases from V and 3 bases from J; bases unmatched to any gene: 11. This CDR3 is CASSQRQGHLYEQYF. DNA of the CDR3: TGTGCCAGCAGCCAAAGACAGGGCCATCTCTACGAGCAGTACTTC.

V gene TRBV4-3 combines with J gene TRBJ1-1; no clear D gene. Germline assignment: CDR1 LGHNA and CDR2 YSLEER. The V gene lost 1 base and the J gene lost 6 bases, with 12 bases spanning the gap. The CDR3 totals 14 residues. This CDR3 is CASSQGTDDSEAFF. The CDR3 nucleotides are TGCGCCAGCAGCCAAGGGACGGATGATTCTGAAGCTTTCTTT.

This chain links TRBV4-2 with TRBJ2-7, with 11 positions matching TRBD1. With V trimmed by 5 bases and J by 3 bases, 6 bases remained unmatched. The germline V gene has CDR1 LGHNA and CDR2 YNFKEQ. The CDR3 totals 15 residues. Written as DNA, the CDR3 is TGTGCCAGCAGCGCCGGGACAGGGGGATTCTACGAGCAGTACTTC. Translating it yields CASSAGTGGFYEQYF.

J is TRBJ2-7 and V is TRBV6-5, with TRBD1 matching over 8 bases. The CDR3 sequence is 15 residues long. The germline V gene has CDR1 MNHEY and CDR2 SVGAGI. J gave up 3 bases and V 6 bases, and 10 bases lay outside the gene matches. CDR3 amino acids: CASSLGRDRNYEQYF. CDR3 in DNA: TGTGCCAGCAGCCTCGGCCGGGACAGGAACTACGAGCAGTACTTC.

This sequence joins TRBV7-9 and TRBJ1-1; D is unclear. The germline gives CDR1 SEHNR, CDR2 FQNEAQ (reference sequence). The CDR3 covers 13 residues. V was cut by 2 bases and J by 1 base, with 5 bases left in between. This chain's CDR3 is CASSLSGNTEAFF. The CDR3 DNA follows: TGTGCCAGCAGCTTATCCGGGAACACTGAAGCTTTCTTT.

This clone has only one observation. The chain is built from TRBV5-6 and TRBJ1-3; D perhaps matches TRBD1 (6 bases). Trimming removed 5 bases from V and 0 bases from J, with 15 bases in between. The CDR3 sequence is 16 residues long. Germline V lookup: CDR1 SGHDT, CDR2 YYEEEE. The CDR3: CASRGFDRNSGNTIYF. In nucleotides, the CDR3 is TGTGCCAGCAGAGGCTTTGACAGGAACTCTGGAAACACCATATATTTT.